Listed below are T cell receptor beta chains from one sample, sequenced in a study of blood T cell repertoires in COVID-19. The method was immunoSEQ multiplex PCR; TCRdb's version includes in-frame clones alone and lacks a portion of them. In the table there are 90,000 to 100,000 clones, approximately 84% of which are singletons. Sequenced material: peripheral blood. The receptors originated from a woman aged 55-70 years with acute or convalescent COVID-19. Each CDR3 is given with its conserved first and last residue. A D gene is named only where the DNA matches it firmly. For some rows the clone size is stated as once, few or many, or as a class when expanded; others skip it.

j_call: TRBJ1-1; clone_size: once; v_call: TRBV5-6; d_call: TRBD1; cdr3_aa: CASSPATGAANTEAFF; cdr3_nt: TGTGCCAGCAGCCCCGCCACAGGGGCCGCGAACACTGAAGCTTTCTTT
j_call: TRBJ1-2; clone_size: -; v_call: TRBV15; d_call: -; cdr3_aa: CATSKHKNYGYTF; cdr3_nt: TGTGCCACCAGCAAACACAAAAACTATGGCTACACCTTC
j_call: TRBJ1-5; clone_size: -; v_call: TRBV28; d_call: TRBD1; cdr3_aa: CASHQGVSNQPQHF; cdr3_nt: TGTGCCTCCCACCAGGGGGTTAGCAATCAGCCCCAGCATTTT
j_call: TRBJ2-5; clone_size: -; v_call: TRBV15; d_call: -; cdr3_aa: CATSRDRRASGETQYF; cdr3_nt: TGTGCCACCAGCAGAGATCGTCGGGCCAGCGGAGAGACCCAGTACTTC
j_call: TRBJ2-7; clone_size: -; v_call: TRBV5-1; d_call: TRBD2; cdr3_aa: CASSLGPGTRDYEQYF; cdr3_nt: TGCGCCAGCAGCTTGGGGCCCGGGACTAGGGACTACGAGCAGTACTTC
j_call: TRBJ1-2; clone_size: -; v_call: TRBV6-2/TRBV6-3; d_call: -; cdr3_aa: CASSSYNRVERGDGYTF; cdr3_nt: TGTGCCAGCAGTTCCTACAACCGGGTAGAGCGAGGAGATGGCTACACCTTC
j_call: TRBJ1-6; clone_size: -; v_call: TRBV7-9; d_call: TRBD1; cdr3_aa: CASSLEGTGHSPLHF; cdr3_nt: TGTGCCAGCAGCTTAGAAGGGACAGGGCATTCACCCCTCCACTTT
j_call: TRBJ2-7; clone_size: -; v_call: TRBV2; d_call: -; cdr3_aa: CASSESMAYEQYF; cdr3_nt: TGTGCCAGCAGTGAAAGCATGGCCTACGAGCAGTACTTC
j_call: TRBJ2-2; clone_size: once; v_call: TRBV18; d_call: TRBD2; cdr3_aa: CASSRGTSGGRMNTGELFF; cdr3_nt: TGTGCCAGCTCACGCGGGACTAGCGGGGGCCGAATGAACACCGGGGAGCTGTTTTTT
j_call: TRBJ2-2; clone_size: -; v_call: TRBV19; d_call: -; cdr3_aa: CATRGVTNTGELFF; cdr3_nt: TGTGCCACAAGGGGCGTTACGAACACCGGGGAGCTGTTTTTT
j_call: TRBJ2-7; clone_size: -; v_call: TRBV30; d_call: -; cdr3_aa: CAWDKGVSYEQYF; cdr3_nt: TGTGCCTGGGATAAGGGGGTTTCCTACGAGCAGTACTTC
j_call: TRBJ1-2; clone_size: -; v_call: TRBV4-3; d_call: TRBD1; cdr3_aa: CASSQEGQGARYGYTF; cdr3_nt: TGCGCCAGCAGCCAAGAGGGACAGGGGGCCCGCTATGGCTACACCTTC
j_call: TRBJ1-5; clone_size: -; v_call: TRBV28; d_call: TRBD1; cdr3_aa: CASSFDRENQPQHF; cdr3_nt: TGTGCCAGCAGTTTTGACAGGGAAAATCAGCCCCAGCATTTT
j_call: TRBJ2-7; clone_size: once; v_call: TRBV2; d_call: TRBD2; cdr3_aa: CASIPTSSSYEQYF; cdr3_nt: TGTGCCAGCATTCCGACTAGCAGTTCCTACGAGCAGTACTTC
j_call: TRBJ2-1; clone_size: -; v_call: TRBV11-3; d_call: TRBD2; cdr3_aa: CASSSSLGLAGSYNEQFF; cdr3_nt: TGTGCCAGCAGCTCAAGTCTGGGGCTAGCGGGGTCCTACAATGAGCAGTTCTTC
j_call: TRBJ1-3; clone_size: -; v_call: TRBV2; d_call: -; cdr3_aa: CASSEDSLSGNTIYF; cdr3_nt: TGTGCCAGCAGCGAGGACAGCCTCTCTGGAAACACCATATATTTT
j_call: TRBJ2-5; clone_size: -; v_call: TRBV28; d_call: TRBD2; cdr3_aa: CASRATPGLAEETQYF; cdr3_nt: TGTGCCAGCAGGGCTACACCGGGACTAGCGGAAGAGACCCAGTACTTC
j_call: TRBJ2-2; clone_size: -; v_call: TRBV2; d_call: TRBD2; cdr3_aa: CASSHPGETSGPTNTGELFF; cdr3_nt: TGTGCCAGCAGTCACCCCGGCGAAACTAGCGGGCCTACGAACACCGGGGAGCTGTTTTTT
j_call: TRBJ1-2; clone_size: once; v_call: TRBV5-1; d_call: -; cdr3_aa: CASSSLAGKYGYTF; cdr3_nt: TGCGCCAGCAGCTCCCTCGCGGGGAAATATGGCTACACCTTC
j_call: TRBJ2-1; clone_size: -; v_call: TRBV24-1; d_call: -; cdr3_aa: CATSDAGQGRSWVNEQFF; cdr3_nt: TGTGCCACCAGTGATGCCGGCCAGGGGCGGTCGTGGGTTAATGAGCAGTTCTTC
j_call: TRBJ1-2; clone_size: once; v_call: TRBV6-6; d_call: -; cdr3_aa: CASSRSRMEYGYTF; cdr3_nt: TGTGCCAGCAGTCGATCAAGGATGGAGTATGGCTACACCTTC
j_call: TRBJ1-2; clone_size: -; v_call: TRBV28; d_call: -; cdr3_aa: CASSLSGVNYGYTF; cdr3_nt: TGTGCCAGCAGTTTATCCGGAGTTAACTATGGCTACACCTTC
j_call: TRBJ2-7; clone_size: -; v_call: TRBV28; d_call: -; cdr3_aa: CASSLGSGAAYEQYF; cdr3_nt: TGTGCCAGCAGTTTAGGAAGTGGGGCCGCGTACGAGCAGTACTTC
j_call: TRBJ1-2; clone_size: once; v_call: TRBV28; d_call: -; cdr3_aa: CASSTGTPTPGYTF; cdr3_nt: TGTGCCAGCAGTACCGGGACACCTACACCCGGCTACACCTTC
j_call: TRBJ1-2; clone_size: -; v_call: TRBV19; d_call: TRBD1; cdr3_aa: CASSSRTGANYGYTF; cdr3_nt: TGTGCCAGTAGTTCCCGGACAGGGGCTAACTATGGCTACACCTTC
j_call: TRBJ2-2; clone_size: -; v_call: TRBV28; d_call: TRBD1; cdr3_aa: CASSFVKGAHTGELFF; cdr3_nt: TGTGCCAGCAGTTTCGTTAAGGGGGCACATACCGGGGAGCTGTTTTTT
j_call: TRBJ1-5; clone_size: -; v_call: TRBV7-9; d_call: -; cdr3_aa: CASSHTGVNQPQHF; cdr3_nt: TGTGCCAGCAGCCATACTGGAGTCAATCAGCCCCAGCATTTT
j_call: TRBJ2-1; clone_size: -; v_call: TRBV19; d_call: TRBD1; cdr3_aa: CASSMTGYEQFF; cdr3_nt: TGTGCCAGTAGTATGACAGGGTATGAGCAGTTCTTC
j_call: TRBJ1-5; clone_size: -; v_call: TRBV5-1; d_call: -; cdr3_aa: CASSLGDSHQPQHF; cdr3_nt: TGCGCCAGCAGCTTGGGCGACAGCCACCAGCCCCAGCATTTT
j_call: TRBJ1-6; clone_size: -; v_call: TRBV30; d_call: TRBD1; cdr3_aa: CAWSVTGFNSPLHF; cdr3_nt: TGTGCCTGGAGTGTGACAGGGTTTAATTCACCCCTCCACTTT
j_call: TRBJ2-4; clone_size: once; v_call: TRBV4-1; d_call: -; cdr3_aa: CASSLAGVIQYF; cdr3_nt: TGCGCCAGCAGCCTTGCAGGGGTCATTCAGTACTTC
j_call: TRBJ2-3; clone_size: -; v_call: TRBV27; d_call: TRBD2; cdr3_aa: CASSLFSGGYDLDTQYF; cdr3_nt: TGTGCCAGCAGTTTATTTAGCGGGGGGTACGACTTGGATACGCAGTATTTT
j_call: TRBJ1-2; clone_size: -; v_call: TRBV19; d_call: -; cdr3_aa: CASNPVRDHGYTF; cdr3_nt: TGTGCCAGTAATCCGGTGAGGGATCATGGCTACACCTTC
j_call: TRBJ2-3; clone_size: -; v_call: TRBV18; d_call: TRBD2; cdr3_aa: CASSPLMPGGATDTQYF; cdr3_nt: TGTGCCAGCTCACCATTAATGCCGGGGGGGGCCACAGATACGCAGTATTTT
j_call: TRBJ2-7; clone_size: -; v_call: TRBV11-2; d_call: TRBD2; cdr3_aa: CASSIYLAGGPRYEQYF; cdr3_nt: TGTGCCAGCAGCATCTACCTAGCGGGGGGGCCGCGGTACGAGCAGTACTTC
j_call: TRBJ1-2; clone_size: -; v_call: TRBV3-1/TRBV3-2; d_call: -; cdr3_aa: CASSQESGGYTF; cdr3_nt: TGTGCCAGCAGCCAAGAAAGCGGGGGCTACACCTTC
j_call: TRBJ1-6; clone_size: once; v_call: TRBV4-1; d_call: TRBD1; cdr3_aa: CASSQLQGFSSPLHF; cdr3_nt: TGCGCCAGCAGCCAGCTACAGGGGTTTTCTTCACCCCTCCACTTT
j_call: TRBJ2-1; clone_size: -; v_call: TRBV19; d_call: -; cdr3_aa: CASSIVPAESSYNEQFF; cdr3_nt: TGTGCCAGTAGTATAGTTCCAGCGGAGAGCTCCTACAATGAGCAGTTCTTC
j_call: TRBJ1-1; clone_size: -; v_call: TRBV19; d_call: -; cdr3_aa: CASSTGSLIAEAFF; cdr3_nt: TGTGCCAGTAGTACAGGGTCGTTGATCGCAGAAGCTTTCTTT
j_call: TRBJ1-2; clone_size: -; v_call: TRBV5-6; d_call: TRBD1; cdr3_aa: CASSLAGGTGGANYGYTF; cdr3_nt: TGTGCCAGCAGCTTGGCAGGAGGGACAGGGGGAGCTAACTATGGCTACACCTTC
j_call: TRBJ1-6; clone_size: -; v_call: TRBV5-1; d_call: TRBD1; cdr3_aa: CASSLADRNNSPLHF; cdr3_nt: TGCGCCAGCAGCTTAGCGGACAGGAATAATTCACCCCTCCACTTT
j_call: TRBJ1-1; clone_size: few; v_call: TRBV12-5; d_call: -; cdr3_aa: CASSVAENTEAFF; cdr3_nt: TGTGCTAGTTCGGTGGCGGAGAACACTGAAGCTTTCTTT
j_call: TRBJ1-6; clone_size: -; v_call: TRBV11-2; d_call: -; cdr3_aa: CASSLEGGTFNSPLHF; cdr3_nt: TGTGCCAGCAGCTTAGAAGGGGGAACCTTTAATTCACCCCTCCACTTT
j_call: TRBJ1-1; clone_size: -; v_call: TRBV12-3/TRBV12-4; d_call: -; cdr3_aa: CASSLSSTEAFF; cdr3_nt: TGTGCCAGCAGTTTATCCAGCACTGAAGCTTTCTTT
j_call: TRBJ1-4; clone_size: -; v_call: TRBV27; d_call: TRBD1; cdr3_aa: CASSLRLGTGEKLFF; cdr3_nt: TGTGCCAGCAGTTTACGCCTCGGGACAGGTGAAAAACTGTTTTTT
j_call: TRBJ2-4; clone_size: -; v_call: TRBV6-5; d_call: -; cdr3_aa: CAREGGLLAKNIQYF; cdr3_nt: TGTGCCCGAGAAGGAGGACTGCTAGCCAAAAACATTCAGTACTTC
j_call: TRBJ2-3; clone_size: once; v_call: TRBV11-2; d_call: TRBD2; cdr3_aa: CASSPKGSGDPFSDTQYF; cdr3_nt: TGTGCCAGCAGCCCAAAGGGGAGCGGGGACCCTTTCTCAGATACGCAGTATTTT